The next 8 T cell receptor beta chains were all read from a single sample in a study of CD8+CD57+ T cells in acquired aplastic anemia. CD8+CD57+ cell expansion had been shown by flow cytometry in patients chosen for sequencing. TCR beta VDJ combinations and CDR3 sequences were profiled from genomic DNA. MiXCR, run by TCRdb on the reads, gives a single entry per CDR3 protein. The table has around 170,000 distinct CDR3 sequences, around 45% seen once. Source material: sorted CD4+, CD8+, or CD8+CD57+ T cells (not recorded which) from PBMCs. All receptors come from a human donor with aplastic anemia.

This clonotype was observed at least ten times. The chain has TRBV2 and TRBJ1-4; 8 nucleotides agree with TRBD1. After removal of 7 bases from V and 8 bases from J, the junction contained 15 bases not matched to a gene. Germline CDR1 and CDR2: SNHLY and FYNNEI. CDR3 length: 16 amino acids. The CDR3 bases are TGTGCCAGCAACGGACAGGGTTTCTGGGGTTGGGAAAAACTGTTTTTT. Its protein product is CASNGQGFWGWEKLFF.

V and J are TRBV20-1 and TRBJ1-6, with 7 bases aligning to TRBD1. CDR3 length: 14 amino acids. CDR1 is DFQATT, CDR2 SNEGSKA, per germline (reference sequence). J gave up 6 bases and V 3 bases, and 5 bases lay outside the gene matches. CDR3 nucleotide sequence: TGCAGTGCTAGTCCCGGGACAGCTAATTCACCCCTCCACTTT. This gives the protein CSASPGTANSPLHF.

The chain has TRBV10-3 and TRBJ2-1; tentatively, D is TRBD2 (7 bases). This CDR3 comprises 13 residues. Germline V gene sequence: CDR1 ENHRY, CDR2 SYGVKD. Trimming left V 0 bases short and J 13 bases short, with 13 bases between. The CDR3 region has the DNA TGTGCCATCAGTGAGTCCTCGGGGGGCGTACAGTTCTTC. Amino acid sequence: CAISESSGGVQFF.

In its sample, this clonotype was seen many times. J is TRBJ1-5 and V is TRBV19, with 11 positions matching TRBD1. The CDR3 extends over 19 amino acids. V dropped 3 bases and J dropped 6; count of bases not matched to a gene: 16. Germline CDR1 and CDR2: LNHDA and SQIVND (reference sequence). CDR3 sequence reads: CASSISSGTGGRVRQPQHF. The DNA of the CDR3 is TGTGCCAGTAGTATTAGCTCTGGGACAGGGGGACGGGTTCGTCAGCCCCAGCATTTT.

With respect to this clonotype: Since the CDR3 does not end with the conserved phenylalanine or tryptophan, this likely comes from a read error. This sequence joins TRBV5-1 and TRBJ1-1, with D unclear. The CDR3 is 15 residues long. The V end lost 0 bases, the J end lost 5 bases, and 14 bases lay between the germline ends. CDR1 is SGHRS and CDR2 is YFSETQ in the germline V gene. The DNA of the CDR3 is TGCGCCAGCAGCTTGGGCGGCAGGTCGAATACTGAAGCTTTCCTT. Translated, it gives CASSLGGRSNTEAFL.

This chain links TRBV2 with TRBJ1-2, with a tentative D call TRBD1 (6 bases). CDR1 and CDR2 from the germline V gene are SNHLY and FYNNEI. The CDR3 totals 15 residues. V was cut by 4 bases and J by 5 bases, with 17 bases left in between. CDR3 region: CASSVPFRTEYGYTF. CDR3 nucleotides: TGTGCCAGCAGTGTGCCATTTAGGACAGAGTATGGCTACACCTTC.

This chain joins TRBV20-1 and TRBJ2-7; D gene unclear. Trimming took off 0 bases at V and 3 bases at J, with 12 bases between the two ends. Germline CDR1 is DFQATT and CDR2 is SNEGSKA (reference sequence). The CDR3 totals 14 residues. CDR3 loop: CSARDRVIGYEQYF. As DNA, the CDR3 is TGCAGTGCTAGAGATCGAGTAATCGGCTACGAGCAGTACTTC.

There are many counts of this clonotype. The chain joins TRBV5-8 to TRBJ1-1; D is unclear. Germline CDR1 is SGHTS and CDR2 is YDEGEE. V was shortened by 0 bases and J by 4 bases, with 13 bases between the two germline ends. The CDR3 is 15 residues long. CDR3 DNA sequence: TGTGCCAGCAGCTTGGTATCGGGATGGAGCACTGAAGCTTTCTTT. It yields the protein CASSLVSGWSTEAFF.